Following are 20 T cell receptor beta chains from one sample sequenced in a study of T-cell reconstitution after alpha-beta-depleted transplantation in children. TCRbeta library construction was performed incorporating unique molecular identifiers. TCRdb used MiXCR to reprocess the PCR reads, holding one entry per CDR3 protein. The profile shows hundreds of thousands of distinct CDR3 sequences, 16% of them singletons. Sequencing was performed on PBMCs from the stem cell graft donor, taken from the stem cell graft. The receptors originated from a human donor who donated a stem cell graft to a child with acute myeloid leukemia.

This clonotype was found many times. The gene calls are TRBV12-3 or TRBV12-4 and TRBJ2-1, with TRBD2 identical over 12 bases. V shed 7 bases, J shed 0 bases, and the junction held 10 bases outside the gene matches. This CDR3 is built from 18 residues. The CDR3 protein is CASTTFGLAGFSYNEQFF. CDR3 DNA sequence: TGTGCCAGCACCACATTCGGACTAGCGGGGTTCTCCTACAATGAGCAGTTCTTC.

The sample holds a few counts of this clonotype. The chain combines TRBV25-1 with TRBJ1-1; tentative D call: TRBD1 (6 bases). CDR3 length equals 13 residues. Germline V CDR1 and CDR2: MGHDK, SYGVNS. Trimming cost V 6 bases and J 4 bases, with 12 bases left between them. Here the CDR3 DNA reads TGTGCCAGCAGAGCTACAGGGACCACTGAAGCTTTCTTT. Protein product: CASRATGTTEAFF.

This clonotype has only a few counts. V and J are TRBV12-3 or TRBV12-4 and TRBJ2-3, with D unresolved. The CDR3 is 14 residues long. Trimming left V 5 bases short and J 6 bases short, with 15 bases between. CDR3 residues: CASSKRAALDTQYF. The CDR3 coding sequence is TGTGCCAGCAGTAAACGGGCGGCACTTGATACGCAGTATTTT.

V usage is TRBV30 and J usage is TRBJ2-7, with TRBD2 matching over 7 bases. Trimming took 0 bases from V and 5 from J; bases not matched to a gene: 13. The CDR3 runs 16 residues. Germline V gives CDR1 GTSNPN, CDR2 SVGIG (reference sequence). CDR3 sequence: CAWSVTRASGKNEQYF. The CDR3 DNA reads TGTGCCTGGAGTGTAACAAGGGCTAGCGGAAAGAACGAGCAGTACTTC.

This clonotype was detected a few times. The chain combines TRBV6-4 with TRBJ1-1; D is perhaps TRBD1 (6 bases). Germline CDR1 and CDR2: MRHNA and SNTAGT. Trimming stripped 4 bases from V and 5 bases from J, with 14 bases between. This CDR3 is 14 amino acids long. In DNA, the CDR3 is TGTGCCAGCAGTGTAGAAGGGGGGCGGACTGAAGCTTTCTTT. Its translation is CASSVEGGRTEAFF.

The V and J genes are TRBV15 and TRBJ2-3; tentatively, D is TRBD2 (6 bases). V was trimmed by 2 bases and J by 1 base, leaving 13 bases between them. The CDR3 has 16 amino acids. Per germline, CDR1 LNHNV and CDR2 YYDKDF (reference sequence). The CDR3 DNA is TGTGCCACCAGCAGAAGACCCGGGACTCGCACAGATACGCAGTATTTT. It translates to CATSRRPGTRTDTQYF.

This clonotype was seen at least ten times. The J gene is TRBJ1-5, the V gene TRBV10-3; D unresolved. Germline CDR1 ENHRY, CDR2 SYGVKD. Trimming removed 10 bases at V and 1 base at J, with 11 bases between. The CDR3 consists of 13 residues. The CDR3 coding sequence is TGTGCCACGTCCGCCGCGAGCAATCAGCCCCAGCATTTT. It specifies CATSAASNQPQHF.

The CDR3 region has the DNA TGTGCCAGCAGCAGGGGAGAGACAGATACGCAGTATTTT. Translating it yields CASSRGETDTQYF. The rearrangement uses TRBV28 and TRBJ2-3; D perhaps matches TRBD1 (6 bases). Germline CDR1 and CDR2: MDHEN and SYDVKM. The CDR3 covers 13 residues. Trimming stripped 6 bases from V and 3 bases from J, with 10 bases between.

This clonotype was recorded many times. This chain joins TRBV7-2 and TRBJ2-7; a weak D match, TRBD1 (6 bases). Germline V gene data show CDR1 as SGHTA and CDR2 as FQGNSA. The CDR3 length is 17 residues. Trimming stripped 2 bases from V and 2 bases from J, with 19 bases between. The CDR3 loop reads CASSLIGGGPPTYEQYF. The CDR3 DNA sequence: TGTGCCAGCAGCTTAATAGGTGGGGGCCCTCCCACCTACGAGCAGTACTTC. Filled out from reference TRBV7-2 and TRBJ2-7, the complete variable domain reads GAGVSQSPSNKVTEKGKDVELRCDPISGHTALYWYRQSLGQGLEFLIYFQGNSAPDKSGLPSDRFSAERTGGSVSTLTIQRTQQEDSAVYLCASSLIGGGPPTYEQYFGPGTRLTVT.

This clonotype was counted many times. The chain joins TRBV12-3 or TRBV12-4 to TRBJ2-1; 7 nucleotides match TRBD2. The CDR3 is 15 residues long. J lost 4 bases, V lost 6 bases, and 9 bases had no gene match. CDR3 in amino acids: CASRGGPGYYNEQFF. The CDR3 DNA is TGTGCCAGCAGGGGAGGGCCGGGCTATTACAATGAGCAGTTCTTC.

The chain links TRBV20-1 to TRBJ2-7; no reliable D call. CDR3 length: 14 amino acids. Trimming pared 3 bases from V and 0 bases from J, leaving 12 bases between. CDR1 is DFQATT and CDR2 is SNEGSKA in the germline V gene (reference sequence). The CDR3 sequence: CSASAGQSSYEQYF. DNA of the CDR3: TGCAGTGCTAGTGCAGGTCAGAGCTCCTACGAGCAGTACTTC.

With regard to this clonotype: This may stem from a read error, because a much larger clone lies one nucleotide away. V is TRBV29-1 and J is TRBJ2-3; TRBD2 aligns across 11 bases. Germline V gives CDR1 SQVTM, CDR2 ANQGSEA. The CDR3 covers 15 residues. V shed 6 bases and J 7 bases; nucleotides not matched to a gene: 12. The CDR3 loop is CSVLWASGGSHTQYF. In DNA, the CDR3 is TGCAGCGTCCTTTGGGCTAGCGGGGGGTCTCATACGCAGTATTTT.

There are many counts of this clonotype. This chain connects TRBV7-2 to TRBJ2-5, with D tentatively TRBD1 or TRBD2 (6 bases each). Germline V gives CDR1 SGHTA, CDR2 FQGNSA. With 1 base removed from V and 9 bases from J, the gap between germline ends came to 9 bases. There are 12 residues in the CDR3. CDR3 residues: CASSLVEGAQYF. CDR3 bases: TGTGCCAGCAGCTTAGTGGAGGGGGCCCAGTACTTC.

This clonotype came up many times. The gene calls are TRBV12-3 or TRBV12-4 and TRBJ1-5, with D possibly matching TRBD1 (6 bases). Between the trimmed V and J ends, which lost 3 bases and 0 bases, there was a span of 12 bases. The CDR3 totals 16 residues. As DNA, the CDR3 is TGTGCCAGCAGTTTCGGACAGCTAAATAGCAATCAGCCCCAGCATTTT. Translated, it gives CASSFGQLNSNQPQHF.

This clonotype was picked up a small number of times. The J gene is TRBJ2-3, the V gene TRBV5-1, with 8 bases identical to TRBD2. The CDR3 runs 15 residues. The germline V gene encodes CDR1 SGHRS and CDR2 YFSETQ. With 2 bases clipped from V and 2 bases from J, the junction kept 4 bases outside the gene matches. CDR3 residues: CASSFTGGITDTQYF. CDR3 nucleotide sequence: TGCGCCAGCAGCTTTACGGGGGGGATCACAGATACGCAGTATTTT.

This clonotype appeared many times. This chain joins TRBV5-6 and TRBJ1-2, with D possibly matching TRBD1 (5 bases). Germline V lookup: CDR1 SGHDT, CDR2 YYEEEE. The CDR3 extends over 14 amino acids. Trimming removed 6 bases at V and 2 bases at J, with 14 bases between. For the CDR3, the DNA is TGTGCCAGCACCTCGACAGTGGCGAACTATGGCTACACCTTC. It is translated as CASTSTVANYGYTF.

The table lists this clonotype with many counts. This chain joins TRBV24-1 and TRBJ2-5; no definite D call. Looked up from germline, CDR1 is KGHDR and CDR2 is SFDVKD. The CDR3 sequence is 12 residues long. The V gene lost 1 base and the J gene lost 5 bases, with 4 bases spanning the gap. This CDR3 reads CATSDFRETQYF. CDR3 DNA sequence: TGTGCCACCAGTGATTTTCGGGAGACCCAGTACTTC.

The V gene is TRBV6-2 or TRBV6-3, the J gene TRBJ2-1; 14 bases fit TRBD2. The V gene's germline CDR1 is MNHEY and CDR2 SVGEGT. This CDR3 is built from 21 residues. V lost 6 bases and J lost 4; bases outside the gene matches: 20. For the CDR3, the DNA is TGTGCCAGCAGCCCGGGAGCGGTACCGGGACTAGCGGGGGCCCCGTACAATGAGCAGTTCTTC. Amino acid sequence: CASSPGAVPGLAGAPYNEQFF.

This clonotype appeared a few times. The chain has TRBV7-6 and TRBJ2-2; 10 nucleotides match TRBD1. The CDR3 sequence is 16 residues long. V gave up 5 bases and J gave up 7 bases; unmatched junction bases: 10. The germline CDR1 and CDR2 sequences are SGHVS and FNYEAQ. CDR3 sequence reads: CASSPISGTGVGELFF. For the CDR3, the DNA is TGTGCCAGCAGCCCCATCTCCGGGACAGGGGTCGGGGAGCTGTTTTTT.

The V gene is TRBV4-2, the J gene TRBJ1-1; 7 bases match TRBD1. Germline V gives CDR1 LGHNA, CDR2 YNFKEQ. This CDR3 spans 17 amino acids. The V segment lost 0 bases and the J segment 3 bases; nucleotides outside the gene matches: 10. This CDR3 reads CASSQEVRTGTHTEAFF. Written as DNA, the CDR3 is TGTGCCAGCAGCCAAGAAGTCAGGACAGGTACACACACTGAAGCTTTCTTT.